The rows below give T cell receptor beta chains drawn from one sample of a study of Ad26.COV2.S vaccination and SARS-CoV-2 variants. The protocol was immunoSEQ multiplex PCR, while the TCRdb copy is restricted to in-frame clones and leaves out a portion. The table includes 350,000 to 500,000 clones, 90% detected once. The starting material was peripheral blood, obtained in a trial of Ad26.COV2.S vaccine versus placebo. These TCRs come from a person between 18 and 65 years old who received the Ad26.COV2.S COVID-19 vaccine or a placebo. CDR3s include the opening cysteine and the closing phenylalanine or tryptophan. The D gene is left open where the match is weak. For some rows the clone size is stated as once, few or many, or as a class when expanded; others skip it.

d_gene: TRBD1; abundance: .; v_gene: TRBV28; j_gene: TRBJ1-1; CDR3nt: TGTGCCAGCAGTTTAAGGGGGGACAGGTATACTTTCTTT; CDR3aa: CASSLRGDRYTFF
d_gene: TRBD1; abundance: .; v_gene: TRBV18; j_gene: TRBJ2-5; CDR3nt: TGTGCCAGCTCACCACAGGAGTTGGACAGGGCACATCAAGAGACCCAGTACTTC; CDR3aa: CASSPQELDRAHQETQYF
d_gene: TRBD1; abundance: .; v_gene: TRBV6-2/TRBV6-3; j_gene: TRBJ2-7; CDR3nt: TGTGCCAGCAGCCGAAGACCGAACAGGGGCGGCTACGAGCAGTACTTC; CDR3aa: CASSRRPNRGGYEQYF
d_gene: TRBD2; abundance: .; v_gene: TRBV7-2; j_gene: TRBJ2-1; CDR3nt: TGCGCCAGCAGCTTAAGCGGGAGTTGGTACAATGAGCAGTTCTTC; CDR3aa: CASSLSGSWYNEQFF
d_gene: TRBD2; abundance: .; v_gene: TRBV5-5; j_gene: TRBJ2-2; CDR3nt: TGTGCCAGCAGCACACCTCAAGGACTAGCGGGAGCTCTTGACACCGGGGAGCTGTTTTTT; CDR3aa: CASSTPQGLAGALDTGELFF
d_gene: TRBD2; abundance: .; v_gene: TRBV10-3; j_gene: TRBJ2-1; CDR3nt: TGTGCCATCAGTGAGACCGGCGGGAGGGCCCTCTACAATGAGCAGTTCTTC; CDR3aa: CAISETGGRALYNEQFF
d_gene: TRBD1; abundance: .; v_gene: TRBV7-9; j_gene: TRBJ1-2; CDR3nt: TGTGCCAGCAGCCCAATACAGGGGATCCCCTATGGCTACACCTTC; CDR3aa: CASSPIQGIPYGYTF
d_gene: .; abundance: .; v_gene: TRBV7-2; j_gene: TRBJ2-7; CDR3nt: TGTGCCAGCAGCTTAGCTAGCGACAACTACGAGCAGTACTTC; CDR3aa: CASSLASDNYEQYF
d_gene: .; abundance: .; v_gene: TRBV12-5; j_gene: TRBJ2-5; CDR3nt: TGTGCTAGTGGTTTAGACGGCAGGGAAGAGACCCAGTACTTC; CDR3aa: CASGLDGREETQYF
d_gene: .; abundance: .; v_gene: TRBV2; j_gene: TRBJ1-5; CDR3nt: TGTGCCAGCAGTCTAGGACTGCCCAATCAGCCCCAGCATTTT; CDR3aa: CASSLGLPNQPQHF
d_gene: .; abundance: .; v_gene: TRBV5-1; j_gene: TRBJ2-5; CDR3nt: TGCGCCAGCAGCTTGGCATACACGGGTCCCCAAGAGACCCAGTACTTC; CDR3aa: CASSLAYTGPQETQYF
d_gene: .; abundance: .; v_gene: TRBV19; j_gene: TRBJ2-2; CDR3nt: TGTGCCAGTAGTATCTACAGGGCGAGGACCGGGGAGCTGTTTTTT; CDR3aa: CASSIYRARTGELFF
d_gene: .; abundance: .; v_gene: TRBV27; j_gene: TRBJ2-7; CDR3nt: TGTGCCAGCAGTTCACGACAGGGACTAGGATGGGAGCAGTACTTC; CDR3aa: CASSSRQGLGWEQYF
d_gene: .; abundance: .; v_gene: TRBV5-1; j_gene: TRBJ2-2; CDR3nt: TGCGCCAGCAGCCGGGATGGCGGCCTGAACACCGGGGAGCTGTTTTTT; CDR3aa: CASSRDGGLNTGELFF
d_gene: .; abundance: .; v_gene: TRBV7-9; j_gene: TRBJ2-3; CDR3nt: TGTGCCAGCAGCTTCTTGCAGGGGAAGAGCACAGATACGCAGTATTTT; CDR3aa: CASSFLQGKSTDTQYF
d_gene: TRBD1; abundance: .; v_gene: TRBV28; j_gene: TRBJ2-7; CDR3nt: TGTGCCAGCAGTGACCCGGGACAGGGCAGCGAGCAGTACTTC; CDR3aa: CASSDPGQGSEQYF
d_gene: TRBD2; abundance: .; v_gene: TRBV24-1; j_gene: TRBJ2-4; CDR3nt: TGTGCCACCAGTGACCCCGGGACTAGCGGGAAGTACATTCAGTACTTC; CDR3aa: CATSDPGTSGKYIQYF
d_gene: .; abundance: .; v_gene: TRBV5-4; j_gene: TRBJ2-3; CDR3nt: TGTGCCAGCAGACTCCCCGCGTCCGATACGCAGTATTTT; CDR3aa: CASRLPASDTQYF
d_gene: .; abundance: once; v_gene: TRBV21-1; j_gene: TRBJ1-2; CDR3nt: TGTGCCAGCAGCACGACAGGGGCGGACGGCTACACCTTC; CDR3aa: CASSTTGADGYTF
d_gene: .; abundance: .; v_gene: TRBV28; j_gene: TRBJ2-7; CDR3nt: TGTGCCAGCAGTTTCCAAGTCCCGCGGGAGCAGTACTTC; CDR3aa: CASSFQVPREQYF
d_gene: .; abundance: .; v_gene: TRBV30; j_gene: TRBJ2-2; CDR3nt: TGTGCCTGGGGACTACTCGAGGGGGTGAGCACCGGGGAGCTGTTTTTT; CDR3aa: CAWGLLEGVSTGELFF
d_gene: TRBD1; abundance: .; v_gene: TRBV5-1; j_gene: TRBJ2-1; CDR3nt: TGCGCCAGCAGTCCCGGGACAGGGACCTACAATGAGCAGTTCTTC; CDR3aa: CASSPGTGTYNEQFF
d_gene: TRBD1; abundance: .; v_gene: TRBV25-1; j_gene: TRBJ2-7; CDR3nt: TGTGCCAGCAGTGATTCGGCCCCAAGGACAGGGATTTCCTACGAGCAGTACTTC; CDR3aa: CASSDSAPRTGISYEQYF
d_gene: .; abundance: .; v_gene: TRBV28; j_gene: TRBJ2-7; CDR3nt: TGTGCCAGCAGGAGCCGGGACGGAGCCTACGAGCAGTACTTC; CDR3aa: CASRSRDGAYEQYF
d_gene: .; abundance: .; v_gene: TRBV19; j_gene: TRBJ2-7; CDR3nt: TGTGCCAGTAGTATGCCGGCGGGGAACACCCACTACGAGCAGTACTTC; CDR3aa: CASSMPAGNTHYEQYF
d_gene: .; abundance: many; v_gene: TRBV6-1; j_gene: TRBJ1-2; CDR3nt: TGTGCCAGCAGTGAAGTGGGGTACGGCTACACCTTC; CDR3aa: CASSEVGYGYTF
d_gene: .; abundance: .; v_gene: TRBV19; j_gene: TRBJ2-1; CDR3nt: TGTGCCAGTAGTGTGGCCGGGCGGGACAATGAGCAGTTCTTC; CDR3aa: CASSVAGRDNEQFF
d_gene: TRBD2; abundance: .; v_gene: TRBV29-1; j_gene: TRBJ2-7; CDR3nt: TGCAGCGTTGAAGGGGACGGGGGACTATCCTACGAGCAGTACTTC; CDR3aa: CSVEGDGGLSYEQYF
d_gene: .; abundance: .; v_gene: TRBV28; j_gene: TRBJ2-3; CDR3nt: TGTGCCAGCAGTTTATGGGGTTCGGCAGGTTCAGATACGCAGTATTTT; CDR3aa: CASSLWGSAGSDTQYF
d_gene: .; abundance: .; v_gene: TRBV28; j_gene: TRBJ1-2; CDR3nt: TGTGCCAGCAGTGACCGACCGGGACGGTCCTATGGCTACACCTTC; CDR3aa: CASSDRPGRSYGYTF
d_gene: .; abundance: .; v_gene: TRBV7-9; j_gene: TRBJ2-7; CDR3nt: TGTGCCAGCAGACCTTCCGGGACGAAGCTCTCCAACGAGCAGTACTTC; CDR3aa: CASRPSGTKLSNEQYF
d_gene: .; abundance: .; v_gene: TRBV7-2; j_gene: TRBJ1-1; CDR3nt: TGTGCCAGCAGCTTAGGCAAAATTGGGGCTGAAGCTTTCTTT; CDR3aa: CASSLGKIGAEAFF
d_gene: .; abundance: few; v_gene: TRBV4-3; j_gene: TRBJ2-2; CDR3nt: TGCGCCAGCAGCCAAGATCAGAACACCGGGGAGCTGTTTTTT; CDR3aa: CASSQDQNTGELFF
d_gene: TRBD2; abundance: .; v_gene: TRBV5-6; j_gene: TRBJ2-4; CDR3nt: TGTGCCAGCAGGTCTAGCGGGAGGGCGGACAAAAACATTCAGTACTTC; CDR3aa: CASRSSGRADKNIQYF
d_gene: .; abundance: .; v_gene: TRBV5-1; j_gene: TRBJ2-7; CDR3nt: TGCGCCAGCAGCTTAGGCGGCAATTACGAGCAGTACTTC; CDR3aa: CASSLGGNYEQYF
d_gene: .; abundance: once; v_gene: TRBV4-3; j_gene: TRBJ1-1; CDR3nt: TGCGCCAGCTCCCGGGGAGGGGGGATGAACACTGAAGCTTTCTTT; CDR3aa: CASSRGGGMNTEAFF
d_gene: TRBD2; abundance: once; v_gene: TRBV6-2/TRBV6-3; j_gene: TRBJ2-1; CDR3nt: TGTGCCAGCAGTTACTCCCGACTAGCGGGAGGGGATGAGCAGTTCTTC; CDR3aa: CASSYSRLAGGDEQFF
d_gene: .; abundance: .; v_gene: TRBV7-2; j_gene: TRBJ2-5; CDR3nt: TGTGCCAGCAGCCCAACCAGTGGAGGGATGGGGCAAGAGACCCAGTACTTC; CDR3aa: CASSPTSGGMGQETQYF
d_gene: .; abundance: .; v_gene: TRBV28; j_gene: TRBJ1-2; CDR3nt: TGTGCCAGCAAAGACGGCCCGTTCTATGGCTACACCTTC; CDR3aa: CASKDGPFYGYTF
d_gene: .; abundance: .; v_gene: TRBV9; j_gene: TRBJ2-7; CDR3nt: TGTGCCAGCAGCGTAGAGGCTAGCCCCTACGAGCAGTACTTC; CDR3aa: CASSVEASPYEQYF
d_gene: TRBD2; abundance: .; v_gene: TRBV18; j_gene: TRBJ2-2; CDR3nt: TGTGCCAGCTCACCACGGCCAAGCGGGAGGGGCAATAGCCCCCACGGGGAGCTGTTTTTT; CDR3aa: CASSPRPSGRGNSPHGELFF
d_gene: TRBD2; abundance: .; v_gene: TRBV7-6; j_gene: TRBJ2-2; CDR3nt: TGTGCCAGCAGCCCGGGACTAGCGGTCACGAACACCGGGGAGCTGTTTTTT; CDR3aa: CASSPGLAVTNTGELFF
d_gene: TRBD2; abundance: .; v_gene: TRBV24-1; j_gene: TRBJ2-2; CDR3nt: TGTGCCACCAGTGATTTGCCTAGCGGGAGGGGGGACACCGGGGAGCTGTTTTTT; CDR3aa: CATSDLPSGRGDTGELFF
d_gene: TRBD2; abundance: .; v_gene: TRBV30; j_gene: TRBJ2-7; CDR3nt: TGTGCCTGGAGTGGAAGGCCGGGACTAGGAACTCTCGAGCAGTACTTC; CDR3aa: CAWSGRPGLGTLEQYF
d_gene: .; abundance: .; v_gene: TRBV11-2; j_gene: TRBJ1-2; CDR3nt: TGTGCCAGCAGCCCCAACTTCGGACTATCCGGCTACACCTTC; CDR3aa: CASSPNFGLSGYTF